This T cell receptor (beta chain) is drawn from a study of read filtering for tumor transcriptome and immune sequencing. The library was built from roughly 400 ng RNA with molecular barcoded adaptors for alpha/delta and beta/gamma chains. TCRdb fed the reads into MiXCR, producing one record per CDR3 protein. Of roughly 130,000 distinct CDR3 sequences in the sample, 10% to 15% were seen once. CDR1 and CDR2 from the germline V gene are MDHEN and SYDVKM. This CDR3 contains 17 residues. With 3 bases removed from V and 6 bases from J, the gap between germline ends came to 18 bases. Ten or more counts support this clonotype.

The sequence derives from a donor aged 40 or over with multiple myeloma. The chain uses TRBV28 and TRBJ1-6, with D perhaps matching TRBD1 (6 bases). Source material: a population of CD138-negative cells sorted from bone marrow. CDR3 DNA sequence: TGTGCCAGCAGTTTGGTATACCGGGGACAATCTAATTCACCCCTCCACTTT. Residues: CASSLVYRGQSNSPLHF.